These 12 T cell receptor beta chains originate from one sample sequenced in a study. One entry per CDR3 protein, called by TCRdb with MiXCR from the 5' RACE reads. The table lists roughly 52,000 distinct CDR3 sequences, 17% of them singletons, with under 3% in the top ten. Sequenced sample: naive CD4+ T cells sorted from blood. As to subset: naive CD4+ T cells, CD4+CD45RA+CD25-. The receptors here all came from a female donor with breast cancer.

This clonotype was seen more than once but under ten times. V usage is TRBV28 and J usage is TRBJ2-3; D is perhaps TRBD2 (6 bases). V lost 8 bases and J lost 4, with 16 bases in between. The CDR3 covers 14 residues. Germline V CDR1 and CDR2: MDHEN, SYDVKM. The CDR3 DNA reads TGTGCCAGCCTGCAGGGCGGGACGGCAGATACGCAGTATTTT. It encodes CASLQGGTADTQYF.

This clonotype turned up a few times. The chain has TRBV2 and TRBJ1-2, with D possibly matching TRBD1 (5 bases). CDR1 is SNHLY, CDR2 FYNNEI, per germline. The CDR3 length is 13 residues. The V and J ends lost 3 bases and 2 bases respectively, with 7 bases between them. This chain's CDR3 is CASSDRENYGYTF. In DNA, the CDR3 is TGTGCCAGCAGTGACAGGGAGAACTATGGCTACACCTTC.

Only a few counts were recorded for this clonotype. The rearrangement joins TRBV30 to TRBJ2-6; a weak D match, TRBD1 (5 bases). Trimming removed 3 bases from V and 0 bases from J, with 9 bases in between. Germline assignment: CDR1 GTSNPN and CDR2 SVGIG (reference sequence). The CDR3 is 15 amino acids. The CDR3 sequence is CAWSFTGSGANVLTF. The CDR3 DNA sequence: TGTGCCTGGAGCTTTACAGGCTCTGGGGCCAACGTCCTGACTTTC.

This clonotype turned up a few times. The V call is TRBV4-1, the J call TRBJ1-6; TRBD1 matches 12 bases. J was trimmed by 8 bases and V by 4 bases; bases with no gene match: 3. Germline CDR1 and CDR2: MGHRA and YSYEKL. The CDR3 is 15 residues long. In DNA form, the CDR3 reads TGCGCCAGCAGCCTCGGGACAGGGGGCTATTCACCCCTCCACTTT. The encoded protein is CASSLGTGGYSPLHF.

The chain links TRBV9 to TRBJ2-4, with D possibly TRBD1 on 6 matching bases. V was clipped by 4 bases and J by 0 bases, with 14 bases between them. This CDR3 spans 16 amino acids. Per germline, CDR1 SGDLS and CDR2 YYNGEE. This CDR3 reads CASSKWDTLAKNIQYF. In nucleotides, the CDR3 is TGTGCCAGCAGCAAATGGGACACCCTAGCCAAAAACATTCAGTACTTC.

This clonotype was seen more than once but under ten times. V gene TRBV7-2 combines with J gene TRBJ2-7; D is unclear. The CDR3 runs 12 residues. The germline V and J ends were trimmed by 2 bases and 5 bases, with 7 bases remaining between them. Per germline, CDR1 SGHTA and CDR2 FQGNSA. CDR3 in amino acids: CASSLLFNEQYF. DNA for the CDR3: TGTGCCAGCAGCTTACTGTTTAACGAGCAGTACTTC.

This clonotype showed up just a few times. This chain connects TRBV20-1 to TRBJ1-6; a possible D gene is TRBD1 (6 bases). The V and J ends lost 6 bases and 7 bases respectively, with 16 bases between them. Germline V gene lookup returns CDR1 DFQATT and CDR2 SNEGSKA (reference sequence). The CDR3 has 14 residues. Here the CDR3 DNA reads TGCAGTGCAGCATGGGCAGGGGCGAATTCACCCCTCCACTTT. The encoded protein is CSAAWAGANSPLHF.

The chain couples TRBV6-1 to TRBJ2-2; D is ambiguous. Germline V lookup: CDR1 MNHNS, CDR2 SASEGT. V gave up 7 bases and J gave up 2 bases, with 14 bases separating them. The CDR3 totals 15 residues. CDR3 loop: CASNGRSHNTGELFF. CDR3 bases: TGTGCCAGCAACGGACGGAGTCACAACACCGGGGAGCTGTTTTTT.

This clonotype has more than one count but fewer than ten. The V gene is TRBV7-9, the J gene TRBJ2-1, with D possibly matching TRBD2 (6 bases). Germline assignment: CDR1 SEHNR and CDR2 FQNEAQ (reference sequence). V lost 7 bases, J lost 4 bases, and 20 bases lay in between. This CDR3 is built from 16 residues. The CDR3, as DNA: TGTGCCAGCATCCCCGGAGGGAGTCTGGGGTACAATGAGCAGTTCTTC. Translation: CASIPGGSLGYNEQFF.

This clonotype was seen a few times. The chain is built from TRBV5-5 and TRBJ2-7, with TRBD2 as a possible D gene (5 bases). V was shortened by 2 bases and J by 5 bases, with 14 bases between the two germline ends. CDR1 is SGHKS and CDR2 is YYEKEE in the germline V gene (reference sequence). CDR3 length: 14 residues. The CDR3 coding sequence is TGTGCCAGCAGCTTCCTCGGCGGGTTAAACGAGCAGTACTTC. It yields the protein CASSFLGGLNEQYF.

In the case of this clonotype: Relative to the germline gene, one junction end is altered; a read error may explain this. The chain uses TRBV6-5 and TRBJ2-7; 10 bases line up with TRBD2. This CDR3 contains 16 residues. CDR1 is MNHEY and CDR2 is SVGAGI in the germline V gene. Here the CDR3 reads CASSLGSSGGSYKQYF. CDR3 DNA: TGTGCCAGCAGTTTGGGCTCTAGCGGGGGCTCCTACAAGCAGTACTTC.

This clonotype was recorded a few times. The V call is TRBV6-1, the J call TRBJ2-7; D possibly matches TRBD1 or TRBD2 (5 bases each). Trimming stripped 1 base from V and 6 bases from J, with 7 bases between. CDR3 length equals 12 residues. The V gene's germline CDR1 is MNHNS and CDR2 SASEGT. CDR3: CASSEVGVEQYF. CDR3 DNA sequence: TGTGCCAGCAGTGAAGTGGGGGTCGAGCAGTACTTC.